This entry features one T cell receptor beta chain sequence. Its target is not known. These data belong to a study of Ad26.COV2.S vaccination and SARS-CoV-2 variants. General study findings and limits: Placebo recipients showed lower spike-specific TCR breadth than vaccinees. Substantial breadth was reported for post-vaccination spike-specific CD8+ and CD4+ T cells.

Profiling relied on immunoSEQ multiplex PCR, and the TCRdb table lists in-frame clones only, not all of them. In the table there are approximately 400,000 clones, 85% of which are singletons. CDR3 length equals 15 residues. Germline V gene lookup returns CDR1 KGHSH and CDR2 LQKENI. Trimming left V 1 base short and J 7 bases short, with 13 bases between. Described treatment: over 15 received Ad26.COV2.S at low or high dose, single or two shots; about 5 received placebo; per-sample allocation not given. Sampling took place 63 days after the first vaccine or placebo injection. An adult of 18-55 years in Boston served as donor. In the vaccine, an Ad26 vector expressed the SARS-CoV-2 spike of the Wuhan strain.

The receptor comes from a person aged 18-65 years who received the Ad26.COV2.S COVID-19 vaccine or a placebo. V usage is TRBV18 and J usage is TRBJ2-2; D uncertain. The source was peripheral blood, collected in a trial of Ad26.COV2.S vaccine versus placebo. Here the CDR3 reads CASSPRRVAVGELFF. In DNA form, the CDR3 reads TGTGCCAGCTCACCACGTCGAGTCGCCGTCGGGGAGCTGTTTTTT.